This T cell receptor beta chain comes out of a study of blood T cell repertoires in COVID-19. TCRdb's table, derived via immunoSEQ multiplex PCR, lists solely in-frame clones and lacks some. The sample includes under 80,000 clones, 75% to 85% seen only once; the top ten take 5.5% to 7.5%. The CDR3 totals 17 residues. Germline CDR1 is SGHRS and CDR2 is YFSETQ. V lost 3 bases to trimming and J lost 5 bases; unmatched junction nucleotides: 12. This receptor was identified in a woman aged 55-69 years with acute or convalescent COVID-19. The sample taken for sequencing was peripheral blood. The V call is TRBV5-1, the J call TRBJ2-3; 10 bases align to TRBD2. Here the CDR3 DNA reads TGCGCCAGCAGCTCGCCCACTAGCGGGGCGGGAGGAGATACGCAGTATTTT. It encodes CASSSPTSGAGGDTQYF.